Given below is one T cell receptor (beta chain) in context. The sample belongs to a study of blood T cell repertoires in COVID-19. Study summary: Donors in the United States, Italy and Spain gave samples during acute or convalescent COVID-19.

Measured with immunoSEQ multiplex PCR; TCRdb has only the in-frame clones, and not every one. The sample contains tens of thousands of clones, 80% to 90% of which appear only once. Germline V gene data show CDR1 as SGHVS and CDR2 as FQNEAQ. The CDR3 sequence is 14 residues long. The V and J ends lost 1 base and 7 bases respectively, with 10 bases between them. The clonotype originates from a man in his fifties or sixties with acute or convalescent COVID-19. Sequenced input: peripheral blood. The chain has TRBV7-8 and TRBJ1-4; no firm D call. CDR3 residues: CASSLVSVPEKLFF. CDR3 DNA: TGTGCCAGCAGCTTAGTCTCTGTCCCTGAAAAACTGTTTTTT.